This T cell receptor beta chain was recorded in a study of human T cells and chemical hapten exposure. The time point was: pre-sensitization, week 0. Noted treatment: therapeutic diphenylcyclopropenone sensitization with weekly scalp DPC. Non-pregnant alopecia patients aged 18 to 70, suitable for DPC therapy. This clonotype has ten or more counts. Looked up from germline, CDR1 is SGHTS and CDR2 is YDEGEE. V was trimmed by 2 bases and J by 3 bases, leaving 15 bases between them. CDR3 size: 15 residues. A single record per CDR3 protein comes from TCRdb applying MiXCR to the RACE reads. The sample holds approximately 41,000 distinct CDR3 sequences, approximately 7.6% seen once.

The specimen comprised whole blood, sampled in connection with sensitization to the hapten diphenylcyclopropenone (DPC). The clonotype was recovered from a woman aged 50 to 65 with alopecia areata. Some clones in this sample may be carry-over from other donors' samples. The chain is built from TRBV5-8 and TRBJ2-7; D possibly corresponds to TRBD2 (6 bases). Here the CDR3 DNA reads TGTGCCAGCAGCTTCCTTTCAGCGGGTCGCTACGAGCAGTACTTC. Amino acids: CASSFLSAGRYEQYF.